The rows below give T cell receptor beta chains drawn from one sample of a study of T cell responses to AZD1222 COVID-19 vaccine. Repertoires were generated with immunoSEQ multiplex PCR, while TCRdb's copy carries only in-frame clones and drops some. In the table there are roughly 130,000 clones, approximately 85% of which are singletons. Here the sequenced sample was peripheral blood, taken on day 0 of AZD1222 vaccination. These receptors were taken from an adult in good health. CDR3s include the opening cysteine and the closing phenylalanine or tryptophan. The D gene is left open where the match is weak. Rows may omit the clone size; those that give it use once, few, many or a size class.

clone size: NA; J gene: TRBJ2-7; D gene: TRBD1; V gene: TRBV27; CDR3 DNA: TGTGCCAGCAGTCCAGGGACAGGGGGTTACGAGCAGTACTTC; CDR3 protein: CASSPGTGGYEQYF
clone size: NA; J gene: TRBJ1-4; D gene: TRBD1; V gene: TRBV25-1; CDR3 DNA: TGTGCCAGCAGCCCAGGACAGGATAATGAAAAACTGTTTTTT; CDR3 protein: CASSPGQDNEKLFF
clone size: NA; J gene: TRBJ2-3; D gene: TRBD2; V gene: TRBV9; CDR3 DNA: TGTGCCAGCAGCCCTTTCATGAAGGAGGGACTAGCGGGGGGAACAGATACGCAGTATTTT; CDR3 protein: CASSPFMKEGLAGGTDTQYF
clone size: NA; J gene: TRBJ2-7; D gene: NA; V gene: TRBV2; CDR3 DNA: TGTGCCAGCAGACCGTTTGGGGGTTCCTACGAGCAGTACTTC; CDR3 protein: CASRPFGGSYEQYF
clone size: once; J gene: TRBJ1-2; D gene: TRBD1; V gene: TRBV30; CDR3 DNA: TGTGCCTGGAGTGTACTTTTGAGGGCAGGGGGGGATGGCTACACCTTC; CDR3 protein: CAWSVLLRAGGDGYTF
clone size: NA; J gene: TRBJ1-2; D gene: NA; V gene: TRBV3-1/TRBV3-2; CDR3 DNA: TGTGCCAGCAGCCAAGAGGGCGGGACCAGAGGCTACACCTTC; CDR3 protein: CASSQEGGTRGYTF
clone size: NA; J gene: TRBJ1-5; D gene: NA; V gene: TRBV29-1; CDR3 DNA: TGCAGCGTGGGGGGGGGATCAGGCAATCAGCCCCAGCATTTT; CDR3 protein: CSVGGGSGNQPQHF
clone size: NA; J gene: TRBJ2-1; D gene: NA; V gene: TRBV19; CDR3 DNA: TGTGCCAGTATTAGGACTTCCCAGAGCTCCTACAATGAGCAGTTCTTC; CDR3 protein: CASIRTSQSSYNEQFF
clone size: NA; J gene: TRBJ2-4; D gene: NA; V gene: TRBV7-2; CDR3 DNA: TGTGCCAGCAGCCCACGGGCGGGCGTAGCCAAAAACATTCAGTACTTC; CDR3 protein: CASSPRAGVAKNIQYF
clone size: once; J gene: TRBJ2-1; D gene: TRBD2; V gene: TRBV7-2; CDR3 DNA: TGTGCCAGCAGCCTCGGACTAGCTGTCCCACCGTTCTTC; CDR3 protein: CASSLGLAVPPFF
clone size: NA; J gene: TRBJ1-1; D gene: NA; V gene: TRBV14; CDR3 DNA: TGTGCCAGCAGCCAAAACCGGGGCAGTCACACTGAAGCTTTCTTT; CDR3 protein: CASSQNRGSHTEAFF
clone size: NA; J gene: TRBJ2-3; D gene: TRBD2; V gene: TRBV9; CDR3 DNA: TGTGCCAGCCGCGGGACTAGCGGGACAACAGATACGCAGTATTTT; CDR3 protein: CASRGTSGTTDTQYF
clone size: once; J gene: TRBJ1-5; D gene: NA; V gene: TRBV19; CDR3 DNA: TGTGCCAGTAGTATAGCTCCTCCCTTCAATCAGCCCCAGCATTTT; CDR3 protein: CASSIAPPFNQPQHF
clone size: NA; J gene: TRBJ2-2; D gene: NA; V gene: TRBV6-1; CDR3 DNA: TGTGCCAGCAGTGAATATTGGAACACCGGGGAGCTGTTTTTT; CDR3 protein: CASSEYWNTGELFF
clone size: NA; J gene: TRBJ2-1; D gene: NA; V gene: TRBV5-1; CDR3 DNA: TGCGCCAGCAGCTTGGGTCTCTTGTTTGATGAGCAGTTCTTC; CDR3 protein: CASSLGLLFDEQFF
clone size: NA; J gene: TRBJ1-2; D gene: NA; V gene: TRBV18; CDR3 DNA: TGTGCCAGCTCACCACCTAATACAGGGATTTTCTATGGCTACACCTTC; CDR3 protein: CASSPPNTGIFYGYTF
clone size: NA; J gene: TRBJ2-2; D gene: NA; V gene: TRBV7-9; CDR3 DNA: TGTGCCAGCACTAAAGGAGCAGGTCTTACCGGGGAGCTGTTTTTT; CDR3 protein: CASTKGAGLTGELFF
clone size: NA; J gene: TRBJ2-7; D gene: NA; V gene: TRBV7-7; CDR3 DNA: TGTGCCAGCAGCTTAAGGGACGGGGGTATCTACGAGCAGTACTTC; CDR3 protein: CASSLRDGGIYEQYF
clone size: NA; J gene: TRBJ1-2; D gene: NA; V gene: TRBV6-5; CDR3 DNA: TGTGCCAGCAGGGAGACAGAACTCCTCAAAGTGGGCTACACCTTC; CDR3 protein: CASRETELLKVGYTF
clone size: NA; J gene: TRBJ2-4; D gene: TRBD1; V gene: TRBV19; CDR3 DNA: TGTGCCAGCGTTCCTTCACAGGGGATGATTTCCAAAAACATTCAGTACTTC; CDR3 protein: CASVPSQGMISKNIQYF
clone size: NA; J gene: TRBJ2-1; D gene: TRBD1; V gene: TRBV6-5; CDR3 DNA: TGTGCCAGCAGTTCGGGACAGGGGGCCAACAATGAGCAGTTCTTC; CDR3 protein: CASSSGQGANNEQFF
clone size: NA; J gene: TRBJ2-3; D gene: TRBD2; V gene: TRBV6-6; CDR3 DNA: TGTGCCAGCAGCCCATCCCCCGGGACTAGCGGGAGCGGCGGGGGCACAGATACGCAGTATTTT; CDR3 protein: CASSPSPGTSGSGGGTDTQYF
clone size: once; J gene: TRBJ2-3; D gene: NA; V gene: TRBV5-1; CDR3 DNA: TGCGCCAGCAGCTTGTACCCGGGCACAGATACGCAGTATTTT; CDR3 protein: CASSLYPGTDTQYF
clone size: NA; J gene: TRBJ2-7; D gene: NA; V gene: TRBV7-3; CDR3 DNA: TGTGCCAGCAGCTTAACGGGGGCCTACGAGCAGTACTTC; CDR3 protein: CASSLTGAYEQYF
clone size: once; J gene: TRBJ2-1; D gene: NA; V gene: TRBV11-2; CDR3 DNA: TGTGCCAGCAGGAGAATTAGGGGCTCCAATGAGCAGTTCTTC; CDR3 protein: CASRRIRGSNEQFF
clone size: NA; J gene: TRBJ1-5; D gene: NA; V gene: TRBV9; CDR3 DNA: TGTGCCAGCAGCGTAGAAGGTAGCCCCGGTCAGCCCCAGCATTTT; CDR3 protein: CASSVEGSPGQPQHF
clone size: once; J gene: TRBJ2-1; D gene: NA; V gene: TRBV5-1; CDR3 DNA: TGCGCCAGCAGCTTGGAGGGGGGAGGGCCATCATCTCTCCATGAGCAGTTCTTC; CDR3 protein: CASSLEGGGPSSLHEQFF
clone size: NA; J gene: TRBJ2-7; D gene: NA; V gene: TRBV10-2; CDR3 DNA: TGCGCCAGCGGCTACACAACCCCGGGGTACTTC; CDR3 protein: CASGYTTPGYF
clone size: NA; J gene: TRBJ2-7; D gene: TRBD1; V gene: TRBV30; CDR3 DNA: TGTGCCTGGATGATTGAGGACAGGGTAGGCTCCTACGAGCAGTACTTC; CDR3 protein: CAWMIEDRVGSYEQYF
clone size: NA; J gene: TRBJ1-1; D gene: TRBD1; V gene: TRBV6-1; CDR3 DNA: TGTGCCAGCAGTGCCCGGGACAGGGACATGAACACTGAAGCTTTCTTT; CDR3 protein: CASSARDRDMNTEAFF
clone size: NA; J gene: TRBJ2-1; D gene: NA; V gene: TRBV5-6; CDR3 DNA: TGTGCCAGCAGCTTGGACAATGAGCAGTTCTTC; CDR3 protein: CASSLDNEQFF
clone size: NA; J gene: TRBJ2-1; D gene: TRBD1; V gene: TRBV19; CDR3 DNA: TGTGCCAGTAGTGCCGAACAGGGGTCACTGTACAATGAGCAGTTCTTC; CDR3 protein: CASSAEQGSLYNEQFF
clone size: NA; J gene: TRBJ1-1; D gene: NA; V gene: TRBV30; CDR3 DNA: TGTGCCTGGAGTGTGGGATGGTTGGCTGAAGCTTTCTTT; CDR3 protein: CAWSVGWLAEAFF
clone size: NA; J gene: TRBJ1-1; D gene: NA; V gene: TRBV4-1; CDR3 DNA: TGCGCCAGCAGCCAAGTTGACAGCACACCTGAAGCTTTCTTT; CDR3 protein: CASSQVDSTPEAFF
clone size: NA; J gene: TRBJ1-1; D gene: NA; V gene: TRBV10-1; CDR3 DNA: TGCGCCAGAAGAGACCGAGCCTATAGATTGAACACTGAAGCTTTCTTT; CDR3 protein: CARRDRAYRLNTEAFF
clone size: NA; J gene: TRBJ2-7; D gene: TRBD1; V gene: TRBV7-2; CDR3 DNA: TGTGCCAGCAGCTCTCCTCGGACAGGGGGGTACGAGCAGTACTTC; CDR3 protein: CASSSPRTGGYEQYF
clone size: few; J gene: TRBJ1-5; D gene: TRBD1; V gene: TRBV30; CDR3 DNA: TGTGCCTGGAACGAGGGACAGGGGGGCAATCAGCCCCAGCATTTT; CDR3 protein: CAWNEGQGGNQPQHF
clone size: NA; J gene: TRBJ2-1; D gene: NA; V gene: TRBV1; CDR3 DNA: TGCACCAGCAGCCGGACAGGAGTTTACAATGAGCAGTTCTTC; CDR3 protein: CTSSRTGVYNEQFF
clone size: few; J gene: TRBJ2-1; D gene: NA; V gene: TRBV5-4; CDR3 DNA: TGTGCCAGCAGCTTGGAGGCCCACTACAATGAGCAGTTCTTC; CDR3 protein: CASSLEAHYNEQFF
clone size: once; J gene: TRBJ2-1; D gene: NA; V gene: TRBV7-9; CDR3 DNA: TGTGCCAGCAGCTTACGGGGGGCGAGCTACAATGAGCAGTTCTTC; CDR3 protein: CASSLRGASYNEQFF